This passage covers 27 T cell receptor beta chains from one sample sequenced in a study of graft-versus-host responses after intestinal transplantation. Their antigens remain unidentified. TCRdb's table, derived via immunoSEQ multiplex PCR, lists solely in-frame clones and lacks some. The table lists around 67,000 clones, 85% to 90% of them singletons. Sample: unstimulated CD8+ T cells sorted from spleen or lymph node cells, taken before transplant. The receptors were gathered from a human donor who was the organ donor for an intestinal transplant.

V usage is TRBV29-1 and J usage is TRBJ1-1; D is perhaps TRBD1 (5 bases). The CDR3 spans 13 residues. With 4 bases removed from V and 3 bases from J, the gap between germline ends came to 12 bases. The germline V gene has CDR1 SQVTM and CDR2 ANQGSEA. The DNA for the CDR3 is TGCAGCGTTGGTCCAGGGTGGGACACTGAAGCTTTCTTT. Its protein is CSVGPGWDTEAFF.

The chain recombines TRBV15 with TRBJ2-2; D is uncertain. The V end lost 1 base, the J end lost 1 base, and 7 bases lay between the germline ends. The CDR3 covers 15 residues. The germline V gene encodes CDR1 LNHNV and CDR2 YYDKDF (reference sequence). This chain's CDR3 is CATSRAAVNTGELFF. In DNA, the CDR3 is TGTGCCACCAGCAGAGCGGCGGTGAACACCGGGGAGCTGTTTTTT.

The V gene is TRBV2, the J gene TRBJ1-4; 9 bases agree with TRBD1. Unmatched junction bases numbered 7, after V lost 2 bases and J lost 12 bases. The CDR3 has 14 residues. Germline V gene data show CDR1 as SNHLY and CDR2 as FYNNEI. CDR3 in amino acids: CASSESARDRELFF. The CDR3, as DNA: TGTGCCAGCAGTGAAAGCGCACGGGACAGGGAACTGTTTTTT.

This chain's CDR3 is CASSPRTGLNTEAFF. The CDR3 DNA is TGTGCCAGCAGCCCCAGGACAGGGTTGAACACTGAAGCTTTCTTT. The chain uses TRBV5-6 and TRBJ1-1, with 8 bases lining up with TRBD1. This CDR3 region has 15 residues. CDR1 and CDR2 from the germline V gene are SGHDT and YYEEEE. V lost 4 bases to trimming and J lost 0 bases; unmatched junction nucleotides: 5.

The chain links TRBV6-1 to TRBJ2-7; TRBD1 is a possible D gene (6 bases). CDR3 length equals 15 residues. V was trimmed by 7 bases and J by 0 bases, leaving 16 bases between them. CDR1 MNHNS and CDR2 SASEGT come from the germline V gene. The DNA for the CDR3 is TGTGCCAGCATTCCAGGGACACCCACCTCCTACGAGCAGTACGTC. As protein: CASIPGTPTSYEQYV.

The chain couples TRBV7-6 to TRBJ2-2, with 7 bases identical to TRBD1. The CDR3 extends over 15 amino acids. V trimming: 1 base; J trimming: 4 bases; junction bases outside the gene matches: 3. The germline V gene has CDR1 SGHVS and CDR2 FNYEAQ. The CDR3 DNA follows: TGTGCCAGCAGCTTAGTGACAGGGCCCACCGGGGAGCTGTTTTTT. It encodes CASSLVTGPTGELFF.

This CDR3 reads CASGAGTSGYNEQFF. Written as DNA, the CDR3 is TGCGCCAGTGGAGCCGGGACTAGCGGGTACAATGAGCAGTTCTTC. The chain couples TRBV10-2 to TRBJ2-1; 12 positions match TRBD2. J gave up 4 bases and V 9 bases, and 7 bases lay outside the gene matches. There are 15 residues in the CDR3. Germline V gene sequence: CDR1 WSHSY, CDR2 SAAADI.

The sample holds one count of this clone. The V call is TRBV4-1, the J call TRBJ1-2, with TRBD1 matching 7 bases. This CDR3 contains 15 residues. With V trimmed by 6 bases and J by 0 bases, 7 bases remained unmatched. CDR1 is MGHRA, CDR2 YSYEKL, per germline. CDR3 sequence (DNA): TGCGCCAGCAGGCTTGGGACAGCTCCTAACTATGGCTACACCTTC. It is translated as CASRLGTAPNYGYTF.

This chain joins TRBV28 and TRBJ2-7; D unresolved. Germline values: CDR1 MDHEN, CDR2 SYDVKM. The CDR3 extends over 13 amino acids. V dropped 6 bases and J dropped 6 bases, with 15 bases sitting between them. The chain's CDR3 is CASSPYPASEQYV. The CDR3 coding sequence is TGTGCCAGCAGCCCGTATCCGGCGAGCGAGCAGTACGTC.

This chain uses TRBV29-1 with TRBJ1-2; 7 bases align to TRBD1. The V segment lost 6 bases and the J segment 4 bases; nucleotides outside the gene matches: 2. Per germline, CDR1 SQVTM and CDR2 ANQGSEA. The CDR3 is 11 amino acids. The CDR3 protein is CSVGDSYGYTF. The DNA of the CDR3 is TGCAGCGTGGGGGACAGCTATGGCTACACCTTC.

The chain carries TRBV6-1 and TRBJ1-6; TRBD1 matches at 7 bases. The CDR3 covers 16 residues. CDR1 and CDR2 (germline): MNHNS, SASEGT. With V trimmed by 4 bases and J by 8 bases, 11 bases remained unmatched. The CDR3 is CASSAGTARTDSPLHF. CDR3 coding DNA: TGTGCCAGCAGTGCCGGGACAGCGAGAACCGATTCACCCCTCCACTTT.

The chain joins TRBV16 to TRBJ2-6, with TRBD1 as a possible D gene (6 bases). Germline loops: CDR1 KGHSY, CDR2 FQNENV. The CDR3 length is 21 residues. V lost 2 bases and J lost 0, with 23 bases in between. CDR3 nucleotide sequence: TGTGCCAGCAGCCAAATGGCGATACAGGGTTCCCCCAGCTCTGGGGCCAACGTCCTGACTTTC. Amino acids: CASSQMAIQGSPSSGANVLTF.

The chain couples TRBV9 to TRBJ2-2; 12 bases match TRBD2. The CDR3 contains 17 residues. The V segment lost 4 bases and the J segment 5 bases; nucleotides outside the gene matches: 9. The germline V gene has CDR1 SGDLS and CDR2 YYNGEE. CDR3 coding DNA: TGTGCCAGCAGCTATCCCACTAGCGGGGGGTTAACCGGGGAGCTGTTTTTT. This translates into CASSYPTSGGLTGELFF. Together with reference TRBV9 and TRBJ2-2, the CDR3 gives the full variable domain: DSGVTQTPKHLITATGQRVTLRCSPRSGDLSVYWYQQSLDQGLQFLIQYYNGEERAKGNILERFSAQQFPDLHSELNLSSLELGDSALYFCASSYPTSGGLTGELFFGEGSRLTVL.

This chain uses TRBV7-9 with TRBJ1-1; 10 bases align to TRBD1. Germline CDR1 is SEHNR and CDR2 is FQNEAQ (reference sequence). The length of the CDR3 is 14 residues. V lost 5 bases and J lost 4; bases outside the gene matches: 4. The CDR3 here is CASSEGQGITEAFF. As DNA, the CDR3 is TGTGCCAGCAGCGAGGGACAGGGGATCACTGAAGCTTTCTTT. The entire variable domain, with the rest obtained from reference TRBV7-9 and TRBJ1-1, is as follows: DTGVSQNPRHKITKRGQNVTFRCDPISEHNRLYWYRQTLGQGPEFLTYFQNEAQLEKSRLLSDRFSAERPKGSFSTLEIQRTEQGDSAMYLCASSEGQGITEAFFGQGTRLTVV.

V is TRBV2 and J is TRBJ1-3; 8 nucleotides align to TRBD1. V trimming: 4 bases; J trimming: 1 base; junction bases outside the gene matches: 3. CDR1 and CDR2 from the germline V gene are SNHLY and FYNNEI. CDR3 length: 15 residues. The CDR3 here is CASSVGQGSGNTIYF. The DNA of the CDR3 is TGTGCCAGCAGTGTAGGACAGGGATCTGGAAACACCATATATTTT.

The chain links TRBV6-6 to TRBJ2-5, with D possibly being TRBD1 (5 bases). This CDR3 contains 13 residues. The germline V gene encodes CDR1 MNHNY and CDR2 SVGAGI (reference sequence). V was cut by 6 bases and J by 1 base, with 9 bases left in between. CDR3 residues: CASSWTIQETQYF. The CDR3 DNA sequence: TGTGCCAGCAGCTGGACAATCCAAGAGACCCAGTACTTC.

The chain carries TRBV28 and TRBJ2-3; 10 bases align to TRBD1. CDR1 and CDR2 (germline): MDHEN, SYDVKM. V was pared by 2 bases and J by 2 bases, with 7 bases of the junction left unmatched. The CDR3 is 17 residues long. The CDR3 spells CASSLIRQGAITDTQYF. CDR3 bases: TGTGCCAGCAGTTTAATCAGACAGGGGGCTATCACAGATACGCAGTATTTT.

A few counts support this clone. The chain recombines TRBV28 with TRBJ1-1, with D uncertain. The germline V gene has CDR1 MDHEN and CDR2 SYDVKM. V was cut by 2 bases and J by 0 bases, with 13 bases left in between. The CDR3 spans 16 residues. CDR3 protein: CASSLMSGGLNTEAFF. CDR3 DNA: TGTGCCAGCAGTTTAATGTCAGGTGGCTTGAACACTGAAGCTTTCTTT.

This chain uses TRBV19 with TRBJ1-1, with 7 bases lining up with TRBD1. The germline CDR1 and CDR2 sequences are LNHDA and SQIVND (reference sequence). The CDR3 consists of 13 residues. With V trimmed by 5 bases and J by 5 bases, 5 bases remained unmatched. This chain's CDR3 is CASSDRVWTEAFF. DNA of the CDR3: TGTGCCAGTAGTGACAGGGTATGGACTGAAGCTTTCTTT.

The CDR3: CASSQAFRAWVQPQHF. In DNA form, the CDR3 reads TGTGCCAGCAGCCAAGCCTTCAGGGCTTGGGTTCAGCCCCAGCATTTT. The chain recombines TRBV4-2 with TRBJ1-5; maybe TRBD1 (5 bases). V was clipped by 1 base and J by 6 bases, with 16 bases between them. The CDR3 covers 16 residues. The V gene's germline CDR1 is LGHNA and CDR2 YNFKEQ.

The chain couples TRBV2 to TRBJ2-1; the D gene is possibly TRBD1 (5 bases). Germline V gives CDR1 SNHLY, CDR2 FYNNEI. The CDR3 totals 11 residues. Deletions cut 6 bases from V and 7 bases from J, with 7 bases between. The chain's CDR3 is CASSQGNEQFF. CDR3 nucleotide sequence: TGTGCCAGCAGCCAGGGTAATGAGCAGTTCTTC.

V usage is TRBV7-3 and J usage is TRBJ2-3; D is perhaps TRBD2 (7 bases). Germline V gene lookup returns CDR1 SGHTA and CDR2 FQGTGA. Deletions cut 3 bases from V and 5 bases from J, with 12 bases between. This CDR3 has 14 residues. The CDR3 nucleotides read TGTGCCAGCAGCTTTGGGGGGGCAGGAGATACGCAGTATTTT. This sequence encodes CASSFGGAGDTQYF.

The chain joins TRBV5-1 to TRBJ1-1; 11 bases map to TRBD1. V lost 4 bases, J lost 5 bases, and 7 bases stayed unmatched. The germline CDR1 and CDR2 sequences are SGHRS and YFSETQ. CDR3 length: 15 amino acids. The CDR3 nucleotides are TGCGCCAGCAGCCGTCGGACAGGGGGCTTAACTGAAGCTTTCTTT. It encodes CASSRRTGGLTEAFF. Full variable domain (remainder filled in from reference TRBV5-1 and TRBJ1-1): KAGVTQTPRYLIKTRGQQVTLSCSPISGHRSVSWYQQTPGQGLQFLFEYFSETQRNKGNFPGRFSGRQFSNSRSEMNVSTLELGDSALYLCASSRRTGGLTEAFFGQGTRLTVV.

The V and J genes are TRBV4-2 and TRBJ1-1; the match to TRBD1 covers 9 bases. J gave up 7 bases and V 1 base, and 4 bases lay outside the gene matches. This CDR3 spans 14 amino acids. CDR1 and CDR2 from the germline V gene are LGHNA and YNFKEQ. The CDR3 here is CASSQAGTGYEAFF. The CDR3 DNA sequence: TGTGCCAGCAGCCAAGCAGGGACAGGGTATGAAGCTTTCTTT.

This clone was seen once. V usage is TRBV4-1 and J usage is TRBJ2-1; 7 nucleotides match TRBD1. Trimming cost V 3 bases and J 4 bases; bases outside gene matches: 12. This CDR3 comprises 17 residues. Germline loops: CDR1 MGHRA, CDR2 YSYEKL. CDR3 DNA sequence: TGCGCCAGCAGCCAGGGGACAGCGAAGAGGCTTTACAATGAGCAGTTCTTC. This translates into CASSQGTAKRLYNEQFF.

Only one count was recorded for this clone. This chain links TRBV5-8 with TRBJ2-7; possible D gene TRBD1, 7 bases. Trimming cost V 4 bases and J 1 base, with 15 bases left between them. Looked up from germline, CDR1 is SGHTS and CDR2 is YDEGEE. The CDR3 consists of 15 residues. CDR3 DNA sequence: TGTGCCAGCAGCCATTCCAGGGGGGAGTCCTACGAGCAGTACGTC. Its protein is CASSHSRGESYEQYV.

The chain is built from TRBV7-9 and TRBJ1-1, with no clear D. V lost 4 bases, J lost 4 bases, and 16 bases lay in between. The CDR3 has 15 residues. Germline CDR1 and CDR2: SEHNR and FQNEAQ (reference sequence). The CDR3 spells CASSYARGSTTEAFF. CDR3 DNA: TGTGCCAGCAGCTACGCACGAGGGAGCACCACTGAAGCTTTCTTT.